One and the same sample provided the 23 T cell receptor beta chains below, sequenced in a study of somatic mutations in cytotoxic T cells in rheumatoid arthritis. Only in-frame clones appear in the TCRdb table, and some are missing; sequencing was by immunoSEQ multiplex PCR. This table has some 21,000 clones, 80% to 90% appearing once. The sequenced sample was CD8+ T cells sorted from blood. All receptors derive from an adult with rheumatoid arthritis.

The rearrangement joins TRBV4-1 to TRBJ2-1, with 8 bases identical to TRBD1. This CDR3 region has 15 residues. CDR1 is MGHRA and CDR2 is YSYEKL in the germline V gene. With 4 bases clipped from V and 6 bases from J, the junction kept 8 bases outside the gene matches. The CDR3 nucleotides read TGCGCCAGCAGCCCTGCGGCAGGGGGCGTCAATGAGCAGTTCTTC. It specifies CASSPAAGGVNEQFF.

This chain links TRBV6-5 with TRBJ2-3, with TRBD2 matching 10 bases. This CDR3 comprises 15 residues. The V segment lost 6 bases and the J segment 0 bases; nucleotides outside the gene matches: 3. Germline V gene lookup returns CDR1 MNHEY and CDR2 SVGAGI. The CDR3 loop reads CASSPTSGSTDTQYF. The CDR3 bases are TGTGCCAGCAGCCCGACTAGCGGGAGCACAGATACGCAGTATTTT.

The CDR3 region has the DNA TGTGCCAGCAGTGCCGAACCCGACAGCCACCACGAGCAGTACTTC. Translation: CASSAEPDSHHEQYF. The chain recombines TRBV6-1 with TRBJ2-7; maybe TRBD1 (5 bases). The length of the CDR3 is 15 residues. Trimming cost V 4 bases and J 5 bases, with 18 bases left between them. Germline-derived CDR1 and CDR2 are MNHNS and SASEGT.

The chain couples TRBV5-3 to TRBJ1-4; no reliable D call. TRBV5-3 has ORF status, its function being uncertain. V was pared by 4 bases and J by 0 bases, with 10 bases between. The CDR3 runs to 15 residues. The CDR3 region is CARSPPGATNEKLFF. The CDR3 region has the DNA TGTGCCAGAAGCCCCCCGGGAGCAACTAATGAAAAACTGTTTTTT.

The J gene is TRBJ2-5, the V gene TRBV10-2; no reliable D call. With 5 bases removed from V and 5 bases from J, the gap between germline ends came to 9 bases. Germline loops: CDR1 WSHSY, CDR2 SAAADI. The CDR3 consists of 12 residues. For the CDR3, the DNA is TGCGCCAGCAGTCTGGGGTGGGAGACCCAGTACTTC. It translates to CASSLGWETQYF.

J is TRBJ2-1 and V is TRBV4-1; 9 nucleotides agree with TRBD2. Germline V gives CDR1 MGHRA, CDR2 YSYEKL. Trimming took 5 bases from V and 10 from J; bases not matched to a gene: 9. The CDR3 runs 14 residues. CDR3 bases: TGCGCCAGCAGCTATCTAGCGGCGGGGGGGGAGCAGTTCTTC. Residues: CASSYLAAGGEQFF.

The chain recombines TRBV19 with TRBJ2-7; D is unresolved. CDR1 is LNHDA and CDR2 is SQIVND in the germline V gene (reference sequence). V dropped 0 bases and J dropped 2 bases, with 8 bases sitting between them. CDR3 length: 14 amino acids. The CDR3 bases are TGTGCCAGTAGTATAGAACTCCCAGCCTACGAGCAGTACTTC. Translated: CASSIELPAYEQYF.

The rearrangement uses TRBV27 and TRBJ1-1; D is perhaps TRBD1 (5 bases). Germline CDR1 MNHEY, CDR2 SMNVEV (reference sequence). V was clipped by 2 bases and J by 3 bases, with 7 bases between them. CDR3 length: 13 amino acids. Written as DNA, the CDR3 is TGTGCCAGCAGTTTAGGAGGGGACACTGAAGCTTTCTTT. This sequence encodes CASSLGGDTEAFF.

V gene TRBV6-6 combines with J gene TRBJ2-7; D is perhaps TRBD1 (7 bases). Deletions cut 0 bases from V and 5 bases from J, with 17 bases between. CDR3 length: 16 residues. Germline V gives CDR1 MNHNY, CDR2 SVGAGI (reference sequence). In DNA form, the CDR3 reads TGTGCCAGCAGTTACTCGTCCCAGGGGGGCATCGACGAGCAGTACTTC. This codes for CASSYSSQGGIDEQYF.

The genes are TRBV28 and TRBJ1-1; D uncertain. Germline V gene lookup returns CDR1 MDHEN and CDR2 SYDVKM. V gave up 6 bases and J gave up 1 base, with 12 bases separating them. The CDR3 runs 14 residues. The CDR3 is CASSLPAANTEAFF. For the CDR3, the DNA is TGTGCCAGCAGCCTTCCCGCCGCGAACACTGAAGCTTTCTTT.

This clone came up once. The chain joins TRBV19 to TRBJ2-7; a possible D gene is TRBD1 (6 bases). Germline V gene lookup returns CDR1 LNHDA and CDR2 SQIVND (reference sequence). Between the trimmed V and J ends, which lost 6 bases and 3 bases, there was a span of 21 bases. The CDR3 sequence is 16 residues long. The CDR3 reads CASSLLNRVVGYEQYF. The CDR3 coding sequence is TGTGCCAGTAGCCTGCTAAACAGGGTGGTTGGCTACGAGCAGTACTTC. Complete variable domain (other parts from reference TRBV19 and TRBJ2-7): DGGITQSPKYLFRKEGQNVTLSCEQNLNHDAMYWYRQDPGQGLRLIYYSQIVNDFQKGDIAEGYSVSREKKESFPLTVTSAQKNPTAFYLCASSLLNRVVGYEQYFGPGTRLTVT.

The rearrangement uses TRBV13 and TRBJ1-4; TRBD1 might be the D (5 bases). The V and J ends lost 1 base and 3 bases respectively, with 12 bases between them. The CDR3 length is 16 residues. The germline CDR1 and CDR2 sequences are PRHDT and FYEKMQ (reference sequence). CDR3 nucleotides: TGTGCCAGCAGCTTAGATGTTGAGGGACCTAATGAAAAACTGTTTTTT. Amino acids: CASSLDVEGPNEKLFF.

V usage is TRBV7-9 and J usage is TRBJ2-7; 7 bases are shared with TRBD1. Per germline, CDR1 SEHNR and CDR2 FQNEAQ (reference sequence). The CDR3 contains 16 residues. After removal of 2 bases from V and 6 bases from J, the junction contained 13 bases not matched to a gene. CDR3 sequence reads: CASSLSRGQTYREQYF. The CDR3 nucleotides read TGTGCCAGCAGCTTATCTAGGGGACAGACGTATCGCGAGCAGTACTTC. The full variable domain, in which reference TRBV7-9 and TRBJ2-7 provide the parts outside the CDR3, is DTGVSQNPRHKITKRGQNVTFRCDPISEHNRLYWYRQTLGQGPEFLTYFQNEAQLEKSRLLSDRFSAERPKGSFSTLEIQRTEQGDSAMYLCASSLSRGQTYREQYFGPGTRLTVT.

This clone came up a few times. This chain connects TRBV7-9 to TRBJ2-7; D is unresolved. Trimming removed 0 bases from V and 0 bases from J, with 9 bases in between. Looked up from germline, CDR1 is SEHNR and CDR2 is FQNEAQ (reference sequence). This CDR3 has 15 amino acids. In DNA, the CDR3 is TGTGCCAGCAGCTTAGCGCTGCACAGCTCCTACGAGCAGTACTTC. Its translation: CASSLALHSSYEQYF.

This chain connects TRBV5-1 to TRBJ2-7; 8 bases line up with TRBD2. The length of the CDR3 is 14 residues. After removal of 4 bases from V and 5 bases from J, the junction contained 8 bases not matched to a gene. Germline V gene lookup returns CDR1 SGHRS and CDR2 YFSETQ. CDR3 nucleotide sequence: TGCGCCAGCAGCCCGGGACTAGGGTCTAACGAGCAGTACTTC. This sequence encodes CASSPGLGSNEQYF. Full variable domain (missing parts from reference TRBV5-1 and TRBJ2-7): KAGVTQTPRYLIKTRGQQVTLSCSPISGHRSVSWYQQTPGQGLQFLFEYFSETQRNKGNFPGRFSGRQFSNSRSEMNVSTLELGDSALYLCASSPGLGSNEQYFGPGTRLTVT.

The CDR3 reads CASSYGLPSTNEKLFF. The CDR3 DNA reads as TGTGCCAGCAGTTACGGACTACCGTCAACTAATGAAAAACTGTTTTTT. V gene TRBV6-5 combines with J gene TRBJ1-4; no clear D gene. The germline V and J ends were trimmed by 2 bases and 0 bases, with 10 bases remaining between them. The germline V gene has CDR1 MNHEY and CDR2 SVGAGI. The CDR3 is 16 amino acids.

On this clone: A read error may produce the germline difference seen at one junction end. The rearrangement joins TRBV6-5 to TRBJ2-7, with D unresolved. The CDR3 sequence is 11 residues long. CDR1 and CDR2 (germline): MNHEY, SVGAGI. The CDR3, as DNA: TGTGCCAGCAGTTACTCCAACGAGCAGTACTTC. It yields the protein CASSYSNEQYF.

This clone was detected a few times. The chain is built from TRBV4-1 and TRBJ1-6; D is unclear. The CDR3 runs to 13 residues. V lost 0 bases to trimming and J lost 8 bases, with 5 bases between them. Germline assignment: CDR1 MGHRA and CDR2 YSYEKL. CDR3 nucleotide sequence: TGCGCCAGCAGCCAAGATCCGGATTCACCCCTCCACTTT. As protein: CASSQDPDSPLHF.

CDR3 nucleotide sequence: TGCAGCGTGGTAAGACAAGGGGAGCTGTTTTTT. Its protein product is CSVVRQGELFF. This chain links TRBV29-1 with TRBJ2-2, with unresolved D. Germline-derived CDR1 and CDR2 are SQVTM and ANQGSEA. This CDR3 spans 11 amino acids. Trimming took 6 bases from V and 8 from J, leaving 10 bases between them.

This rearrangement joins TRBV5-3 to TRBJ2-1; unclear D gene. TRBV5-3 is sorted into the ORF group, with uncertain function. Trimming left V 0 bases short and J 13 bases short, with 2 bases between. The CDR3 loop spans 9 amino acids. The CDR3 loop is CARSLAQFF. The CDR3 nucleotides read TGTGCCAGAAGCTTGGCCCAGTTCTTC.

The chain couples TRBV7-9 to TRBJ2-1; D tentatively reads TRBD1 or TRBD2 (5 bases each). There are 15 residues in the CDR3. Per the germline V gene, CDR1 is SEHNR and CDR2 is FQNEAQ (reference sequence). Between the trimmed V and J ends, which lost 4 bases and 8 bases, there was a span of 18 bases. CDR3 protein: CASSSPRDGLHEQFF. CDR3 coding DNA: TGTGCCAGCAGCTCTCCCCGGGACGGACTTCATGAGCAGTTCTTC.

This rearrangement joins TRBV6-6 to TRBJ2-7, with a weak D call TRBD2 (5 bases). V dropped 9 bases and J dropped 0 bases, with 12 bases sitting between them. The CDR3 covers 13 residues. CDR1 is MNHNY, CDR2 SVGAGI, per germline (reference sequence). The CDR3 sequence is CASNPGSSYEQYF. The CDR3 DNA is TGTGCCAGTAACCCGGGGAGCTCCTACGAGCAGTACTTC.

The chain employs TRBV27 and TRBJ1-5, with unresolved D. V lost 5 bases and J lost 1, with 9 bases in between. The CDR3 runs to 14 residues. Germline V gives CDR1 MNHEY, CDR2 SMNVEV (reference sequence). The CDR3 loop is CASSMTGSNQPQHF. The CDR3, as DNA: TGTGCCAGCAGTATGACGGGGAGCAATCAGCCCCAGCATTTT.